This T cell receptor beta chain was identified during a study of response to subunit inactivated influenza vaccine. Study findings and constraints: Every seasonal influenza vaccination brings in few new T cells, the authors suggested.

V lost 0 bases and J lost 1, with 10 bases in between. In germline, CDR1 is SGHRS, CDR2 YFSETQ. CDR3 size: 16 residues. This clonotype showed up just a few times. Its antigen is unidentified. One entry per CDR3 protein, called by TCRdb with MiXCR from the RT-PCR reads. The table has roughly 500,000 distinct CDR3 sequences, approximately 15% seen once; the top ten hold less than 4%. Sample: CD4+ T cells sorted from PBMCs, taken about 24 months after vaccination. The chain recombines TRBV5-1 with TRBJ2-2; D is uncertain. This receptor was identified in a man in his fifties or sixties who received an inactivated influenza vaccine. DNA of the CDR3: TGCGCCAGCAGCTTGGTGGCAGCTGTGAACACCGGGGAGCTGTTTTTT. It specifies CASSLVAAVNTGELFF. Complete variable domain (other parts from reference TRBV5-1 and TRBJ2-2): KAGVTQTPRYLIKTRGQQVTLSCSPISGHRSVSWYQQTPGQGLQFLFEYFSETQRNKGNFPGRFSGRQFSNSRSEMNVSTLELGDSALYLCASSLVAAVNTGELFFGEGSRLTVL.